This T cell receptor (beta chain) is drawn from a study of sequential checkpoint blockade in melanoma. Study-wide context: Patients were randomized 1:1 to nivolumab-then-ipilimumab or ipilimumab-then-nivolumab first-line. After both sequences, patients received maintenance nivolumab.

The table came from immunoSEQ multiplex PCR; TCRdb's copy has only in-frame clones and leaves some out. The sample shows about 40,000 clones, roughly four fifths of them seen only once. The sample's treatment: randomized to nivolumab then ipilimumab (arm A) or the reverse (arm B). Patients had received no earlier DNA-damaging chemotherapy. Sorted cells were live CD3+CD8+, lacking CD19 and CD56, from PBMCs. Germline lookup yields CDR1 LGHNA and CDR2 YNFKEQ. Trimming took 5 bases from V and 7 from J; bases not matched to a gene: 11. CDR3 length: 15 residues. The starting material was CD8+ T cells sorted from blood (inferred from file names), obtained from a patient given nivolumab and ipilimumab in sequence. The chain links TRBV4-2 to TRBJ2-7; TRBD2 aligns across 10 bases. This sequence was found in a human donor with melanoma. The CDR3 DNA is TGTGCCAGCAGCGGCTCGAGCGGGGGGGCGGAAGAGCAGTACTTC. It translates to CASSGSSGGAEEQYF.